This TCR beta chain was recovered during a study of beta chain features in type 1 diabetes (dated by TCRdb to between 2017 and 2018). Study-level background: Mean age, gender distribution, total cell number and subset yield did not differ between patients and healthy donors. Across all samples, almost 110 million sorted cells were examined, and cell number per subset correlated strongly with RNA yield. The study compared the TCRB repertoires of sorted circulating CD4+ T cell subsets in recently diagnosed type 1 diabetes patients with those in matched healthy donors. Whereas all 28 donors provided naive and central memory subsets, regulatory and stem cell-like memory subsets were isolated from just 8 patients and about eight healthy donors.

Of note for this clone: Its antigen is still unknown. The sample holds no much larger clone one base away, and base qualities are not on file.

The entire amount of isolated RNA was reverse transcribed using the High Capacity cDNA Reverse Transcription Kit, so the sequenced TCRB transcripts were expressed ones. Deep immunoSEQ sequencing was performed on naive, central memory and regulatory T cell samples, with an average of around 3.4 million total reads per sample. After sorted cells were lysed in RLT buffer, RNA was extracted with DNase-treated RNeasy Micro or Mini kits, with the choice depending on cell number. Each cell subset was processed separately to prevent cross-contamination, with patient and healthy donor samples processed together. The immunoSEQ multiplex PCR was used to amplify TCRB sequences from cDNA, yielding 87-bp fragments that span the CDR3 region. Amplicons were sequenced on the Illumina HiSeq platform. The authors' pipeline ran thus. Synthetic template baselines were used to correct PCR bias computationally, reads within Hamming distance 2 were collapsed, and singletons that could not be merged were discarded. By aligning reads against IMGT, V, D and J genes, CDR3 length, and insertions or deletions at six rearrangement sites were assigned. Within each subset, clonotype counts were normalized to sorted cell number, after which true diversity and Gini coefficients were computed with the tcR R package. Repertoire sharing was quantified using the overlap coefficient calculated on TCRB nucleotide sequences. As a proxy for the pre-selection repertoire, out-of-frame TCRB sequences from naive cells were analyzed. Imported from immuneACCESS, the table was reduced by TCRdb to in-frame sequences with V and J called. These copies leave out some clones; in studies compared against another copy, an unresolved V gene accounts for under half, and the cause of the remainder is not known. V and J calls and clone size are given by that table; D and trimming were obtained from the DNA. The sample data list a few hundred thousand clones, and approximately 24% of these were observed just once. Around 0.013% of the sample belongs to the ten largest clones.

The paper's findings and limits, for the study overall: Shorter templates might be favored by PCR, yet because patient and control samples were amplified and corrected together, any such skew would affect both groups equally. Only small numbers of individuals were included in the HLA sub-analyses, which left unresolved whether HLA type had any influence on TCRB rearrangement. Naive, central memory and regulatory TCRB repertoires appeared to be more alike among patients than among healthy donors. At VDJ recombination sites, patients with type 1 diabetes made fewer insertions and deleted more nucleotides, a pattern implying thymic rearrangement abnormalities. In all four CD4+ subsets, TCRB CDR3 length was moderately but significantly shorter in type 1 diabetes patients. Because cDNA was sequenced instead of genomic DNA, highly expressing activated cells could be over-represented, though the groups showed no difference in activation or CD3 levels.

Each donor gave one peripheral blood draw, averaging approximately 0.11 L, which was collected into heparinised tubes. A BD FACSAria II and a panel including CD45RO, CCR7, CD25, CD127, CD95 and CD27 were used to sort naive, central memory, regulatory and stem cell-like memory CD4+ T cells. Purity was above 95% for every sorted population. Right away, PBMCs were isolated by Lymphoprep density gradient centrifugation and were stained directly, with no culture step. Samples were stained and sorted in pairs, with one healthy donor and one patient per experiment, so that batch effects were minimized. Sequencing was done on a sample of naive CD4+ T cells from blood. The cell subset or site label for this specimen denotes: true naive CD4+ T cells. The sequence came from a woman aged 25 to 45 with type 1 diabetes.

The encoded CDR3 is CASSDRGFYEQYF. Here is the DNA: TGTGCCAGCAGTGACAGAGGGTTCTACGAGCAGTACTTC. This chain joins TRBV6-4 to TRBJ2-7; the D region possibly corresponds to TRBD2 (5 bases align). CDR1 MRHNA and CDR2 SNTAGT are derived from the germline V gene. The CDR3 holds 13 amino acids from the cysteine to the phenylalanine. Just CDR3 DNA is preserved here, 39 bases in frame from base 1. The V and J ends are trimmed by 2 bases and 3 bases, leaving 8 bases between them.